This T cell receptor beta chain was identified during a study of post-analysis software for immune sequencing data. A remark on this clonotype: The antigen is unknown.

This CDR3 has 15 residues. Germline V lookup: CDR1 DFQATT, CDR2 SNEGSKA (reference sequence). The J segment lost 4 bases and the V segment lost 0 bases, leaving 6 bases of the junction unmatched. TCR beta cDNA libraries had unique molecular identifiers. TCRdb itself ran the PCR reads through MiXCR, one entry per CDR3 protein. This table holds about 770,000 distinct CDR3 sequences, about half found once. Points from the study as a whole: Controls had lower frequencies than patients of a few TRBV segments, which included TRBV5-6, TRBV5-1 and TRBV20-1.

The specimen sequenced was blood. The TCR sequence derives from a girl aged 10 to 17 with multiple sclerosis. The chain couples TRBV20-1 to TRBJ2-1; 7 bases match TRBD2. The CDR3 here is CSARDPAGLYNEQFF. In nucleotides, the CDR3 is TGCAGTGCTAGAGATCCAGCGGGGCTATACAATGAGCAGTTCTTC.